These 13 T cell receptor beta chains originate from one sample sequenced in a study of blood T cells in healthy people across ages. Sample-barcoded 5' priming and a J-beta primer mix drove a second PCR of about 6 to 11 cycles. TCRdb itself ran the 5' RACE reads through MiXCR, one entry per CDR3 protein. The sample holds roughly 1 million distinct CDR3 sequences, 20% to 25% seen once. These data were also filed under a second study, of T cells of mothers and their children.

The source material was blood. Every receptor here comes from a girl between 2 and 10 years old in good health.

The rearrangement uses TRBV12-3 or TRBV12-4 and TRBJ2-1, with TRBD2 matching 14 bases. V gave up 1 base and J gave up 8 bases; unmatched junction bases: 7. There are 17 residues in the CDR3. CDR3 region: CASSLGLAGGPEDEQFF. In DNA, the CDR3 is TGTGCCAGCAGTTTAGGACTAGCGGGGGGGCCTGAGGATGAGCAGTTCTTC.

V is TRBV5-6 and J is TRBJ2-3, with D perhaps matching TRBD2 (5 bases). The CDR3 is made up of 16 amino acids. V lost 7 bases and J 2 bases, leaving 20 bases between the germline ends. Germline V gene data show CDR1 as SGHDT and CDR2 as YYEEEE. CDR3 residues: CASQDGRVLDTDTQYF. In DNA form, the CDR3 reads TGTGCCAGCCAAGACGGGCGGGTCCTTGACACAGATACGCAGTATTTT.

The chain links TRBV9 to TRBJ1-1; 12 positions agree with TRBD1. Germline CDR1 reads SGDLS; CDR2 reads YYNGEE. Trimming took 0 bases from V and 1 from J; bases not matched to a gene: 10. The CDR3 is made up of 19 amino acids. The CDR3 bases are TGTGCCAGCAGCGTAGTTGGGACAGGGGGCTTGAACACGAACACTGAAGCTTTCTTT. Translating it yields CASSVVGTGGLNTNTEAFF.

The table lists this clonotype with a few counts. V and J are TRBV20-1 and TRBJ2-5; 11 positions match TRBD2. CDR1 is DFQATT, CDR2 SNEGSKA, per germline (reference sequence). J gave up 5 bases and V 6 bases, and 11 bases lay outside the gene matches. The CDR3 has 15 amino acids. DNA for the CDR3: TGCAGTGCCCAAAGCCCTAGCGGGGGGTGGGAGACCCAGTACTTC. Translated, it gives CSAQSPSGGWETQYF.

This rearrangement joins TRBV13 to TRBJ2-1, with 11 bases fitting TRBD2. CDR3 length: 11 amino acids. Trimming at V came to 5 bases and at J to 15 bases, leaving 3 bases not matched to a gene. From germline, CDR1 is PRHDT and CDR2 FYEKMQ (reference sequence). Here the CDR3 DNA reads TGTGCCAGCAGCCAAGGGACTAGCGGGTTCTTC. It encodes CASSQGTSGFF.

There are a few counts of this clonotype. The chain combines TRBV7-2 with TRBJ2-3; D might be TRBD1 or TRBD2, each matching 5 bases. This CDR3 contains 16 residues. Trimming took 0 bases from V and 2 from J, leaving 12 bases between them. Germline V CDR1 and CDR2: SGHTA, FQGNSA. The DNA of the CDR3 is TGTGCCAGCAGCTTAGCGGGGGTAGTCTACACAGATACGCAGTATTTT. This encodes CASSLAGVVYTDTQYF.

The chain couples TRBV4-1 to TRBJ2-3; D not resolved. The germline V and J ends were trimmed by 1 base and 3 bases, with 11 bases remaining between them. Germline V CDR1 and CDR2: MGHRA, YSYEKL. The CDR3 has 15 amino acids. CDR3 protein: CASSQAGRRTDTQYF. CDR3 nucleotide sequence: TGCGCCAGCAGCCAAGCAGGCAGGCGAACAGATACGCAGTATTTT.

This clonotype turned up a few times. The chain couples TRBV5-5 to TRBJ2-5; TRBD1 is a possible D gene (5 bases). The V and J ends lost 2 bases and 0 bases respectively, with 8 bases between them. Germline assignment: CDR1 SGHKS and CDR2 YYEKEE (reference sequence). This CDR3 region has 14 residues. The CDR3 DNA reads TGTGCCAGCAGCTTCGACAGCTACCAAGAGACCCAGTACTTC. Amino acids: CASSFDSYQETQYF.

This clonotype was found a few times. The chain combines TRBV6-6 with TRBJ1-5; D is unclear. CDR3 length equals 12 residues. V dropped 10 bases and J dropped 0 bases, with 7 bases sitting between them. Germline V lookup: CDR1 MNHNY, CDR2 SVGAGI (reference sequence). CDR3 nucleotides: TGTGCCACCCGAATTAGCAATCAGCCCCAGCATTTT. Translated, it gives CATRISNQPQHF.

This sequence joins TRBV20-1 and TRBJ2-5; 8 bases align to TRBD2. The V and J ends lost 5 bases and 5 bases, in that order; junction bases with no gene match: 7. Per germline, CDR1 DFQATT and CDR2 SNEGSKA (reference sequence). This CDR3 contains 13 residues. This CDR3 reads CSAPGLADETQYF. CDR3 nucleotides: TGCAGTGCTCCCGGACTAGCCGACGAGACCCAGTACTTC.

The V call is TRBV12-3 or TRBV12-4, the J call TRBJ1-2, with D hard to call. CDR3 length: 12 amino acids. Trimming took off 3 bases at V and 7 bases at J, with 9 bases between the two ends. As DNA, the CDR3 is TGTGCCAGCAGTTTTCCTTTGTCTGGCTACACCTTC. Translating it yields CASSFPLSGYTF.

The chain has TRBV5-1 and TRBJ2-3, with TRBD2 matching over 9 bases. J gave up 4 bases and V 0 bases, and 15 bases lay outside the gene matches. Germline CDR1 and CDR2: SGHRS and YFSETQ. The CDR3 is 19 residues long. The CDR3 DNA is TGCGCCAGCAGCTTGGGGGGAATCGTAGCGGGAGAGGTCGCAGATACGCAGTATTTT. Its protein product is CASSLGGIVAGEVADTQYF.

The gene calls are TRBV9 and TRBJ2-3; 8 bases match TRBD1. Germline trimming cut 4 bases from V and 2 bases from J; bases unmatched to any gene: 6. The CDR3 extends over 15 amino acids. Germline V CDR1 and CDR2: SGDLS, YYNGEE. CDR3 region: CASSTRGPDTDTQYF. DNA for the CDR3: TGTGCCAGCAGCACCAGGGGGCCTGACACAGATACGCAGTATTTT.